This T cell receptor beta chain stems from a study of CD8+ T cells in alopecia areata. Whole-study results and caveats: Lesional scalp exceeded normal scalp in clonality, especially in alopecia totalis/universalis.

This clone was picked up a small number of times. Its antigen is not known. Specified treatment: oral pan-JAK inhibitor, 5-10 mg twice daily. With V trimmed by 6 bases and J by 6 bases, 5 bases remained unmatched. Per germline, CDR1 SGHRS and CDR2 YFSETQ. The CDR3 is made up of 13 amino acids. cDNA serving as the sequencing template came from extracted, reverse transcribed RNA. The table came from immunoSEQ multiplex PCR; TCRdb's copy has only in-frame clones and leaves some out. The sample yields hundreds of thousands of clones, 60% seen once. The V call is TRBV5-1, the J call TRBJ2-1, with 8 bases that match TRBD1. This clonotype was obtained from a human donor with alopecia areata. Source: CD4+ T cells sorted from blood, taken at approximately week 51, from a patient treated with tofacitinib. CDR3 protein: CASNIQGANEQFF. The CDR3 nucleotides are TGCGCCAGCAACATCCAGGGGGCCAATGAGCAGTTCTTC. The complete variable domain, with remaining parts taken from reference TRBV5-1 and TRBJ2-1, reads KAGVTQTPRYLIKTRGQQVTLSCSPISGHRSVSWYQQTPGQGLQFLFEYFSETQRNKGNFPGRFSGRQFSNSRSEMNVSTLELGDSALYLCASNIQGANEQFFGPGTRLTVL.